Listed below are T cell receptor beta chains from one sample, sequenced in a study of OX40 agonist ivuxolimab in advanced cancers. Profiled with immunoSEQ multiplex PCR; TCRdb holds only in-frame clones, not every one. The sample has tens of thousands of clones; approximately 90% are singletons. The source material was CD4+ or CD8+ T cells sorted from blood, sampled in a trial of the OX40 agonist ivuxolimab. The receptors originated from an adult with an advanced solid tumor such as melanoma, head and neck, liver or kidney cancer. Both conserved end residues are trimmed from each CDR3. The size entry is marked missing in some rows and otherwise reads once, few, many or a size class.

v_call clone_size cdr3_aa
TRBV5-1 . ASRRQGGLETQY
TRBV6-1 few ASSEGLPFLGYT
TRBV7-6 . ASSSSGAGADTQY
TRBV4-1 . ASSQEPGGFGYT
TRBV2 . ASQLPGLANTGELF
TRBV29-1 . SVEEARQETQY
TRBV7-6 . ASSSSRDRAGTSTSNEQF
TRBV4-1 . ASSQETPPSTDTQY
TRBV9 . ASSVALENYGYT
TRBV27 . ASSAPPQGLYNSPLH
TRBV4-1 . ASSQVLHSEQF
TRBV19 . ASSMAQGTIQY
TRBV10-2 . ASSEEGQPQH
TRBV19 . ASSGGGRPFYNEQF
TRBV28 . ASRSTGGFGEKLF
TRBV7-6 . ASSLGLADINTGELF
TRBV5-8 . ASSRGQGATDTQY
TRBV30 . AWSAAGTAPYGYT
TRBV28 once ASSLVGGYT
TRBV10-2 . ASSPADRALYEQY
TRBV19 . ASSPRQGDQPQH
TRBV13 . ASSSVRVGDTQY
TRBV30 few AWSVGIAQPQH
TRBV13 . ASSLGLAGGGEQY
TRBV6-6 once ASRRQGNSGNTIY
TRBV29-1 once SVDKGTGELF
TRBV11-1 . ASSLERTGKFDTQY
TRBV5-4 . ASSSPGGGYEQY
TRBV5-6 . ASSLGWQETQY
TRBV7-9 . ASSASDQETQY
TRBV18 . ASSPPAATQKAF
TRBV5-1 . ASSWPGDSTEAF
TRBV19 few ASSIGTGNYGYT
TRBV5-8 . ASSARTSVSYEQY
TRBV12-5 . ASGPGTDTQY
TRBV10-2 . ASSVVYEQF
TRBV2 . ASTMIPNYGYT
TRBV19 . ASSTLSSPDTQY
TRBV18 . ASSPRLAGLRVEEQY
TRBV6-6 . ASSLAGGAFTGELF
TRBV4-1 few ASSQDLGYT
TRBV28 . ASSPPSGSAYNEQF